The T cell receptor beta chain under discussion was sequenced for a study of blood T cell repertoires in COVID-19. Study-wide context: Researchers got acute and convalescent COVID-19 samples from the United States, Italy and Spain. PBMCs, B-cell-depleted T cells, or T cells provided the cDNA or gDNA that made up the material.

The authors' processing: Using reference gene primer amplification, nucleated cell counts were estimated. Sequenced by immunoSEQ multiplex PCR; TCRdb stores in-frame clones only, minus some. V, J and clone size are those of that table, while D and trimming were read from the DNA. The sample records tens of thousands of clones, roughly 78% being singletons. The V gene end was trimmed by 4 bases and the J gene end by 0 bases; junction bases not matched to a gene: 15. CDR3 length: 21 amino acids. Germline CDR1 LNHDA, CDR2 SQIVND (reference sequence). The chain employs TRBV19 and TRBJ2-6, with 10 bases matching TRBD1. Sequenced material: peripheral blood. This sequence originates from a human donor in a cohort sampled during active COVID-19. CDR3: CASSTTLDRGILNSGANVLTF. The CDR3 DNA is TGTGCCAGTAGTACGACCCTGGACAGGGGGATTCTAAACTCTGGGGCCAACGTCCTGACTTTC.